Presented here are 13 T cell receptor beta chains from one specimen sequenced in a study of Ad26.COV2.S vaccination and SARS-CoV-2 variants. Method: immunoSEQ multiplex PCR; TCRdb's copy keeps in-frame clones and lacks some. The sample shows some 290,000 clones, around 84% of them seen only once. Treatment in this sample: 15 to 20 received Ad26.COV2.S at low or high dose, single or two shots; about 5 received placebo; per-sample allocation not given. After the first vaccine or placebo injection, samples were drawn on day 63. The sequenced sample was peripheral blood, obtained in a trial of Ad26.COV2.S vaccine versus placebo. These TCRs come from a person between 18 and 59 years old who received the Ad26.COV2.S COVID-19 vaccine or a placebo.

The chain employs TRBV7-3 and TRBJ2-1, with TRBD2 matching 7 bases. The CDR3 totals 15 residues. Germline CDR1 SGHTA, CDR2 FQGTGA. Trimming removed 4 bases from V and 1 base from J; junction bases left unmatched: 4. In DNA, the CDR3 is TGTGCCAGCAGCTCTGGGGGGGTATCCTACAATGAGCAGTTCTTC. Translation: CASSSGGVSYNEQFF.

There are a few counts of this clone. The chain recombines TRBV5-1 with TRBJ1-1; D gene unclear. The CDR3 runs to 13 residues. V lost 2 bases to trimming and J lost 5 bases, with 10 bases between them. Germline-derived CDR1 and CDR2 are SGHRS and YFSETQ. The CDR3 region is CASSFSRRTEAFF. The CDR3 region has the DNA TGCGCCAGCAGCTTTAGCCGGAGGACTGAAGCTTTCTTT.

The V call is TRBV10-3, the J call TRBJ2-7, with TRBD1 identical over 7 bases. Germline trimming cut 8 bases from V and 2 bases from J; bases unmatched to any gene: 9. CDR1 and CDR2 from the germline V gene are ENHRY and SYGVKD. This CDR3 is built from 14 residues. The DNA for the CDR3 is TGTGCCATCGGCCCCAAGACAGGGACCTACGAGCAGTACTTC. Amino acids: CAIGPKTGTYEQYF.

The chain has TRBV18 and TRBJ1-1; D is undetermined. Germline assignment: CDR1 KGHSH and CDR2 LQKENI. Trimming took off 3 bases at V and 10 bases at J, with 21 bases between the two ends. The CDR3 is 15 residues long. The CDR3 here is CASSPLGAGELGAFF. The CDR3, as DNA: TGTGCCAGCTCACCGTTGGGTGCGGGCGAACTAGGAGCTTTCTTT. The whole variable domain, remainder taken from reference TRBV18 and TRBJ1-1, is NAGVMQNPRHLVRRRGQEARLRCSPMKGHSHVYWYRQLPEEGLKFMVYLQKENIIDESGMPKERFSAEFPKEGPSILRIQQVVRGDSAAYFCASSPLGAGELGAFFGQGTRLTVV.

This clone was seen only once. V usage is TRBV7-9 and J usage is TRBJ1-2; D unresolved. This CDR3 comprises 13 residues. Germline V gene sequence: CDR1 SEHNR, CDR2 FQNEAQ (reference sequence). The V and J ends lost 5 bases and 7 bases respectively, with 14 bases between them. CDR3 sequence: CASSLEIPSGYTF. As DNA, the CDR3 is TGTGCCAGCAGCCTGGAGATTCCCAGTGGCTACACCTTC.

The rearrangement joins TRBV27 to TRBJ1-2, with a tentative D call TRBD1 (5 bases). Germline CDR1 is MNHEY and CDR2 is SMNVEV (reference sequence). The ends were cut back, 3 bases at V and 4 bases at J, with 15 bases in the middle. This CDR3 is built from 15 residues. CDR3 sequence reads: CASSFGQGGSYGYTF. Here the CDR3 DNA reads TGTGCCAGCAGTTTTGGCCAGGGAGGGTCCTATGGCTACACCTTC.

The CDR3 DNA follows: TGCGCCAGCAGCCAAGATGTTCTTGCCCCCTCTGGAAACACCATATATTTT. This gives the protein CASSQDVLAPSGNTIYF. The chain combines TRBV4-3 with TRBJ1-3; D is uncertain. The CDR3 loop spans 17 amino acids. Germline CDR1 LGHNA, CDR2 YSLEER. Trimming left V 0 bases short and J 0 bases short, with 12 bases between.

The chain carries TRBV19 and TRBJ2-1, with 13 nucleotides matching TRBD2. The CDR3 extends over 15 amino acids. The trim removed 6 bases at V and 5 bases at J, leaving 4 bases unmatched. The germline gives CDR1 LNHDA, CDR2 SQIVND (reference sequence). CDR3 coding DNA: TGTGCCAGTAGCAAGGGACTAGCGGGGAACAATGAGCAGTTCTTC. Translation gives CASSKGLAGNNEQFF. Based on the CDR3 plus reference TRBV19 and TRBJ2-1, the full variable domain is DGGITQSPKYLFRKEGQNVTLSCEQNLNHDAMYWYRQDPGQGLRLIYYSQIVNDFQKGDIAEGYSVSREKKESFPLTVTSAQKNPTAFYLCASSKGLAGNNEQFFGPGTRLTVL.

The CDR3 loop is CASSQDVARAGNTIYF. The CDR3 nucleotides read TGTGCCAGCAGCCAAGATGTGGCAAGGGCTGGAAACACCATATATTTT. The gene calls are TRBV4-2 and TRBJ1-3, with D unclear. Germline V CDR1 and CDR2: LGHNA, YNFKEQ. This CDR3 comprises 16 residues. The V gene lost 0 bases and the J gene lost 2 bases, with 11 bases spanning the gap.

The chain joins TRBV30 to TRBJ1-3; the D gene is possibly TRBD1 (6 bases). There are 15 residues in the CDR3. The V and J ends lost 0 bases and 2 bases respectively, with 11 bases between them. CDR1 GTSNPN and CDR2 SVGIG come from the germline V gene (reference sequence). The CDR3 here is CAWSVTGTAGNTIYF. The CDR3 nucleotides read TGTGCCTGGAGTGTAACAGGGACCGCTGGAAACACCATATATTTT.

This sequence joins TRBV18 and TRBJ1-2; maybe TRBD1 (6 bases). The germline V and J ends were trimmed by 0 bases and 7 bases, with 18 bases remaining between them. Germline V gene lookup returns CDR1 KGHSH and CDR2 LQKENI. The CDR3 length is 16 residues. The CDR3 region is CASSPPSGQRVGGYTF. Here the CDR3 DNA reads TGTGCCAGCTCACCACCGTCAGGACAGCGAGTGGGTGGCTACACCTTC. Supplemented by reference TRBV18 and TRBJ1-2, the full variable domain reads NAGVMQNPRHLVRRRGQEARLRCSPMKGHSHVYWYRQLPEEGLKFMVYLQKENIIDESGMPKERFSAEFPKEGPSILRIQQVVRGDSAAYFCASSPPSGQRVGGYTFGSGTRLTVV.

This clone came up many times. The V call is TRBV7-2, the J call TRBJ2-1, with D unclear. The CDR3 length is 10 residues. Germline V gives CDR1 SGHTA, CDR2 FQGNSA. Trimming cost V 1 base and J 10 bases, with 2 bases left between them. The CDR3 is CASSLGEQFF. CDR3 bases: TGTGCCAGCAGCTTAGGGGAGCAGTTCTTC.

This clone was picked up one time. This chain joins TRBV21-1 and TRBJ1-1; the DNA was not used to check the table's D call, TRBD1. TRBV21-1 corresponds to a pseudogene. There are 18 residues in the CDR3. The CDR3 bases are TGTGCCAGCAGCAAAGATCAGGGCGGACAGGCGGCGAACACTGAAGCTTTCTTT. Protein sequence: CASSKDQGGQAANTEAFF.